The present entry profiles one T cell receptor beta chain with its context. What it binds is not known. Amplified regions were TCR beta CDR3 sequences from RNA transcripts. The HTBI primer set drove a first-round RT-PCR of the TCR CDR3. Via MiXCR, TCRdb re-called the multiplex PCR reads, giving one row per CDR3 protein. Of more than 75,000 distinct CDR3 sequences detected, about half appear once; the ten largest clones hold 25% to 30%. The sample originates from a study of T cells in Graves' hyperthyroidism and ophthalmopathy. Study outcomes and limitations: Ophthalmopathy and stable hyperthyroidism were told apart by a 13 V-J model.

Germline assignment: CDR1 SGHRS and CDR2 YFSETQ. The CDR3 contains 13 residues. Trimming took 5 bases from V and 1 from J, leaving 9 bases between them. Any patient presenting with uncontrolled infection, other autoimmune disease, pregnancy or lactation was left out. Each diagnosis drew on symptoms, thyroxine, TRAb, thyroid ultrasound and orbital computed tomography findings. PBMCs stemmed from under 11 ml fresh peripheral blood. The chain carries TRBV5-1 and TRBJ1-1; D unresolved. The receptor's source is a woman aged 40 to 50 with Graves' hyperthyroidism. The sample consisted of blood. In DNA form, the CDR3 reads TGCGCCAGCAGTTTATTTCAGAACACTGAAGCTTTCTTT. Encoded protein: CASSLFQNTEAFF.